This entry lists 17 T cell receptor beta chains sequenced from one sample in a study of cytomegalovirus exposure and HLA in healthy donors. Vbeta (60) and Jbeta (13) primers were used in the PCR. Produced via immunoSEQ multiplex PCR; TCRdb's table is partial and in-frame only. The sample shows 150,000 or so clones, less than 85% of them seen only once. The source material was PBMCs. The source of these receptors is a male donor in good health and CMV-seronegative.

The V and J genes are TRBV7-3 and TRBJ2-3; TRBD1 matches 9 bases. CDR1 and CDR2 (germline): SGHTA, FQGTGA. This CDR3 comprises 14 residues. V shed 5 bases, J shed 4 bases, and the junction held 4 bases outside the gene matches. The CDR3, as DNA: TGTGCCAGCAGCAAACGGACAGGGGCAGATACGCAGTATTTT. It specifies CASSKRTGADTQYF.

This clone was seen a handful of times. The chain employs TRBV6-1 and TRBJ1-1; no clear D gene. The CDR3 has 11 residues. The V end was cut by 10 bases, the J end by 8 bases, with 14 bases between. Germline V CDR1 and CDR2: MNHNS, SASEGT. The DNA of the CDR3 is TGTGCCACGTGGGCGGGAGTCGAAGCTTTCTTT. Protein sequence: CATWAGVEAFF.

V is TRBV11-2 and J is TRBJ2-3, with TRBD2 identical over 10 bases. The CDR3 loop spans 15 amino acids. Germline V gives CDR1 SGHAT, CDR2 FQNNGV. Trimming removed 5 bases from V and 3 bases from J; junction bases left unmatched: 5. The CDR3 sequence is CASSGPSGRTDTQYF. The CDR3 DNA sequence: TGTGCCAGCAGCGGCCCTAGCGGGAGAACAGATACGCAGTATTTT. The complete variable domain, with remaining parts taken from reference TRBV11-2 and TRBJ2-3, reads EAGVAQSPRYKIIEKRQSVAFWCNPISGHATLYWYQQILGQGPKLLIQFQNNGVVDDSQLPKDRFSAERLKGVDSTLKIQPAKLEDSAVYLCASSGPSGRTDTQYFGPGTRLTVL.

The V gene is TRBV5-1, the J gene TRBJ2-1; 12 bases line up with TRBD2. Unmatched junction bases numbered 9, after V lost 2 bases and J lost 6 bases. The germline CDR1 and CDR2 sequences are SGHRS and YFSETQ. This CDR3 is built from 17 residues. The CDR3 loop reads CASSLRAGTSGSNEQFF. The CDR3, as DNA: TGCGCCAGCAGCTTAAGGGCGGGGACTAGCGGGTCCAATGAGCAGTTCTTC. Full variable domain (rest looked up from reference TRBV5-1 and TRBJ2-1): KAGVTQTPRYLIKTRGQQVTLSCSPISGHRSVSWYQQTPGQGLQFLFEYFSETQRNKGNFPGRFSGRQFSNSRSEMNVSTLELGDSALYLCASSLRAGTSGSNEQFFGPGTRLTVL.

This clone came up a few times. The rearrangement joins TRBV5-1 to TRBJ2-3, with 8 nucleotides matching TRBD2. V was pared by 1 base and J by 4 bases, with 8 bases of the junction left unmatched. Germline values: CDR1 SGHRS, CDR2 YFSETQ. The CDR3 loop spans 16 amino acids. The CDR3 is CASSLPRGGWADTQYF. The DNA of the CDR3 is TGCGCCAGCAGCTTGCCCCGGGGGGGCTGGGCAGATACGCAGTATTTT.

This sequence joins TRBV7-8 and TRBJ2-6; a possible D gene is TRBD1 (5 bases). Germline CDR1 SGHVS, CDR2 FQNEAQ. The CDR3 contains 15 residues. V lost 3 bases and J lost 1, with 7 bases in between. CDR3 nucleotides: TGTGCCAGCAGCTTTCAGGGATCTGGGGCCAACGTCCTGACTTTC. Translated: CASSFQGSGANVLTF. Full variable domain (outside the CDR3, taken from reference TRBV7-8 and TRBJ2-6): GAGVSQSPRYKVAKRGQDVALRCDPISGHVSLFWYQQALGQGPEFLTYFQNEAQLDKSGLPSDRFFAERPEGSVSTLKIQRTQQEDSAVYLCASSFQGSGANVLTFGAGSRLTVL.

This chain connects TRBV9 to TRBJ2-7; 9 bases are a match to TRBD2. Trimming removed 0 bases from V and 2 bases from J; junction bases left unmatched: 9. Germline CDR1 and CDR2: SGDLS and YYNGEE. The CDR3 contains 17 residues. Here the CDR3 reads CASSVGGGSGSTYEQYF. The CDR3, as DNA: TGTGCCAGCAGCGTAGGAGGGGGTAGCGGGAGTACCTACGAGCAGTACTTC. The full variable domain, with the rest looked up from reference TRBV9 and TRBJ2-7, is DSGVTQTPKHLITATGQRVTLRCSPRSGDLSVYWYQQSLDQGLQFLIQYYNGEERAKGNILERFSAQQFPDLHSELNLSSLELGDSALYFCASSVGGGSGSTYEQYFGPGTRLTVT.

This sequence joins TRBV5-1 and TRBJ2-7; 8 bases agree with TRBD2. This CDR3 region has 13 residues. Germline assignment: CDR1 SGHRS and CDR2 YFSETQ. The ends lost 6 bases at V and 2 bases at J; junction bases unmatched: 4. The CDR3 nucleotides read TGCGCCAGCAAGGCGGGAGGACCCTACGAGCAGTACTTC. Its protein product is CASKAGGPYEQYF.

Here the CDR3 DNA reads TGTGCCAGCAGTTGGTCCGATAGTGGGCTAACAACATACAATGAGCAGTTCTTC. Protein sequence: CASSWSDSGLTTYNEQFF. This chain links TRBV28 with TRBJ2-1; D unclear. Germline V gene sequence: CDR1 MDHEN, CDR2 SYDVKM. The CDR3 length is 18 residues. Trimming removed 4 bases from V and 4 bases from J, with 23 bases in between.

In this sample, this clone turned up a few times. The V gene is TRBV10-3, the J gene TRBJ1-1, with TRBD1 as a possible D gene (5 bases). The germline V gene has CDR1 ENHRY and CDR2 SYGVKD. V lost 4 bases to trimming and J lost 1 base, with 10 bases between them. The CDR3 extends over 14 amino acids. The CDR3 sequence: CAISAGTQNTEAFF. As DNA, the CDR3 is TGTGCCATCAGTGCCGGGACTCAGAACACTGAAGCTTTCTTT.

V usage is TRBV30 and J usage is TRBJ2-7, with 10 bases fitting TRBD1. Germline CDR1 reads GTSNPN; CDR2 reads SVGIG (reference sequence). The CDR3 sequence is 17 residues long. J gave up 2 bases and V 3 bases, and 13 bases lay outside the gene matches. Here the CDR3 DNA reads TGTGCCTGGAGCAAAAACCGGGACAGGGGTTACCCCTACGAGCAGTACTTC. Translated: CAWSKNRDRGYPYEQYF.

The chain couples TRBV6-6 to TRBJ2-3, with 9 positions matching TRBD2. The CDR3 contains 15 residues. V gave up 5 bases and J gave up 2 bases; unmatched junction bases: 5. CDR1 is MNHNY and CDR2 is SVGAGI in the germline V gene (reference sequence). CDR3 residues: CASSRGGANTDTQYF. For the CDR3, the DNA is TGTGCCAGCAGTCGCGGGGGGGCCAACACAGATACGCAGTATTTT.

The chain employs TRBV29-1 and TRBJ2-5; D is unclear. The V gene lost 0 bases and the J gene lost 5 bases, with 13 bases spanning the gap. Germline CDR1 SQVTM, CDR2 ANQGSEA. The CDR3 totals 14 residues. The CDR3 here is CSVEDRVQSETQYF. The CDR3 DNA reads TGCAGCGTTGAAGATCGGGTTCAGTCGGAGACCCAGTACTTC.

The CDR3 sequence: CASSIPQGRGANTGELFF. CDR3 DNA sequence: TGTGCCAGCAGCATCCCTCAAGGGCGGGGCGCGAACACCGGGGAGCTGTTTTTT. The chain has TRBV9 and TRBJ2-2; D is possibly TRBD2 (6 bases). The CDR3 sequence is 18 residues long. Trimming pared 4 bases from V and 0 bases from J, leaving 19 bases between. Germline CDR1 reads SGDLS; CDR2 reads YYNGEE.

The J gene is TRBJ2-5, the V gene TRBV5-4; 7 positions agree with TRBD2. CDR3 length: 14 residues. CDR1 and CDR2 from the germline V gene are SGHNT and YYREEE (reference sequence). Germline trimming cut 4 bases from V and 4 bases from J; bases unmatched to any gene: 7. CDR3 sequence: CASSGLGGGETQYF. DNA of the CDR3: TGTGCCAGCAGCGGCCTGGGGGGGGGAGAGACCCAGTACTTC.

J is TRBJ2-6 and V is TRBV5-1; no firm D call. Germline loops: CDR1 SGHRS, CDR2 YFSETQ. Deletions cut 0 bases from V and 4 bases from J, with 5 bases between. The CDR3 is made up of 14 amino acids. CDR3 region: CASSLARGANVLTF. For the CDR3, the DNA is TGCGCCAGCAGCTTGGCCAGGGGGGCCAACGTCCTGACTTTC.

The chain has TRBV21-1 and TRBJ2-7; TRBD2, the D gene given by the table, was not confirmed from the DNA. TRBV21-1 is tagged as a pseudogene. This CDR3 region has 16 residues. CDR3: CASSITGVGDSYEQYF. CDR3 in DNA: TGTGCCAGCAGTATCACGGGGGTGGGGGATTCCTACGAGCAGTACTTC.